Below, 7 T cell receptor beta chains from the same sample are listed, as sequenced in a study of vaccination effects on CD4 cells after COVID-19. CD4+ T cells specific for antigen were expanded with viral peptide pools by the ViraFEST assay before sequencing. Isolation of CD4+ T cells took place after about ten days of culture. The repertoire was sequenced with immunoSEQ multiplex PCR; TCRdb's copy has only in-frame clones and lacks some. The sample yields 50,000 to 75,000 clones, 81% seen once. Their target antigens are unknown. The specimen was CD4+ T cells from PBMCs cultured with HCoV-229E spike peptides, collected before COVID-19 vaccination. The receptors stem from a human donor who received a COVID-19 vaccine.

V and J are TRBV19 and TRBJ2-1, with D maybe TRBD1 (6 bases). The CDR3 is 15 amino acids. Germline V lookup: CDR1 LNHDA, CDR2 SQIVND (reference sequence). With 1 base removed from V and 2 bases from J, the gap between germline ends came to 9 bases. CDR3 nucleotides: TGTGCCAGTAGTATAGGTGGGACAACCTACAATGAGCAGTTCTTC. It translates to CASSIGGTTYNEQFF.

J is TRBJ1-1 and V is TRBV6-4; TRBD1 might be the D (6 bases). Per germline, CDR1 MRHNA and CDR2 SNTAGT. Trimming removed 6 bases from V and 1 base from J, with 15 bases in between. The CDR3 runs 15 residues. CDR3 protein: CASSLDRIGNTEAFF. CDR3 coding DNA: TGTGCCAGCAGCCTAGACAGGATCGGGAACACTGAAGCTTTCTTT.

The J gene is TRBJ2-3, the V gene TRBV28; 8 bases line up with TRBD1. The CDR3 runs to 15 residues. In germline, CDR1 is MDHEN, CDR2 SYDVKM. Trimming took 4 bases from V and 5 from J; bases not matched to a gene: 8. The chain's CDR3 is CASSSSDRGRDTQYF. For the CDR3, the DNA is TGTGCCAGCAGTTCCTCCGACAGGGGCAGAGATACGCAGTATTTT. The whole variable domain, remainder taken from reference TRBV28 and TRBJ2-3, is DVKVTQSSRYLVKRTGEKVFLECVQDMDHENMFWYRQDPGLGLRLIYFSYDVKMKEKGDIPEGYSVSREKKERFSLILESASTNQTSMYLCASSSSDRGRDTQYFGPGTRLTVL.

This chain links TRBV20-1 with TRBJ1-2; D remains ambiguous. Germline CDR1 is DFQATT and CDR2 is SNEGSKA (reference sequence). This CDR3 has 10 residues. The V end lost 6 bases, the J end lost 7 bases, and 9 bases lay between the germline ends. The CDR3 region is CSAYPPGYTF. CDR3 DNA sequence: TGCAGTGCCTACCCCCCTGGCTACACCTTC.

The V gene is TRBV6-5, the J gene TRBJ2-2; no clear D. Trimming pared 5 bases from V and 1 base from J, leaving 8 bases between. Per the germline V gene, CDR1 is MNHEY and CDR2 is SVGAGI. The CDR3 extends over 14 amino acids. The CDR3 sequence: CASSPTMNTGELFF. For the CDR3, the DNA is TGTGCCAGCAGTCCCACTATGAACACCGGGGAGCTGTTTTTT.

This clone appeared once. The gene calls are TRBV27 and TRBJ2-1; no firm D call. CDR1 and CDR2 from the germline V gene are MNHEY and SMNVEV (reference sequence). The germline V and J ends were trimmed by 0 bases and 2 bases, with 2 bases remaining between them. This CDR3 has 13 amino acids. The CDR3 bases are TGTGCCAGCAGTTTATCCCCCTACAATGAGCAGTTCTTC. As protein: CASSLSPYNEQFF.

This chain connects TRBV18 to TRBJ1-6, with TRBD1 matching 8 bases. The CDR3 loop spans 15 amino acids. The germline CDR1 and CDR2 sequences are KGHSH and LQKENI. J lost 7 bases, V lost 3 bases, and 5 bases had no gene match. CDR3 residues: CASSPVTGENSPLHF. CDR3 in DNA: TGTGCCAGCTCACCGGTGACAGGGGAAAATTCACCCCTCCACTTT.